This TCR beta chain was captured by sequencing in a study of T cells in Graves' hyperthyroidism and ophthalmopathy. Study as a whole: Blood from the periphery was taken at initial diagnosis, before any treatment.

Regarding this clonotype: Antigen unknown. A much larger clone lies one base from this, so it may be a read error.

Study conclusions and caveats: Blood also carried most thyroid clonotypes expanded above 0.001.

On the basis of clinical symptoms, serum thyroxine and TRAb, thyroid ultrasound and orbital computed tomography, diagnoses were made. Amplification of TCR beta CDR3 regions used RNA as the template. The study used the HTBI primer set for a first-round RT-PCR of the TCR CDR3. TCRdb re-derived calls from the multiplex PCR reads in MiXCR, one entry per CDR3 protein. The table lists around 250,000 distinct CDR3 sequences, 13% to 15% of them singletons. The TCR was taken from a woman between 40 and 55 years old with Graves' hyperthyroidism that later progressed to Graves' ophthalmopathy. Sequencing was performed on blood.

The CDR3 sequence: CSARWLLAGDYSEQFF. DNA of the CDR3: TGCAGTGCTAGATGGTTGCTAGCGGGAGACTACAGTGAGCAGTTCTTC. The V and J genes are TRBV20-1 and TRBJ2-1, with 10 bases that match TRBD2. CDR1 and CDR2 (germline): DFQATT, SNEGSKA (reference sequence). The CDR3 runs to 16 residues.